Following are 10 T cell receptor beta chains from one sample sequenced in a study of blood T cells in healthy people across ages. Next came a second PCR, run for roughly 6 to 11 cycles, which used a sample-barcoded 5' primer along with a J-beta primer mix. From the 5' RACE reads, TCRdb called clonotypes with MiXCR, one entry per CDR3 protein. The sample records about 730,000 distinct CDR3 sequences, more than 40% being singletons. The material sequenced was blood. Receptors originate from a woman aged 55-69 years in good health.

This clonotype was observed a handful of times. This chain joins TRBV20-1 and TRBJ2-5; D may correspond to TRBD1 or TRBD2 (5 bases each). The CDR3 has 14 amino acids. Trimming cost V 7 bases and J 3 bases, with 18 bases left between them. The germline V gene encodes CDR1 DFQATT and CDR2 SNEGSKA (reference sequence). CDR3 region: CSVMLAAREETQYF. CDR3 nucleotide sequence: TGCAGTGTCATGCTAGCCGCCAGGGAAGAGACCCAGTACTTC.

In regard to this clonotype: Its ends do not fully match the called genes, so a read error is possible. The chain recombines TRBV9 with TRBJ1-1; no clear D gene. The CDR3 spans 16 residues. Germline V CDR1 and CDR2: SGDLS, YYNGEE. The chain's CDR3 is CASSLFVDGVSTESFF. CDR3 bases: TGTGCCAGCAGCCTCTTCGTTGATGGGGTATCCACTGAATCTTTCTTT.

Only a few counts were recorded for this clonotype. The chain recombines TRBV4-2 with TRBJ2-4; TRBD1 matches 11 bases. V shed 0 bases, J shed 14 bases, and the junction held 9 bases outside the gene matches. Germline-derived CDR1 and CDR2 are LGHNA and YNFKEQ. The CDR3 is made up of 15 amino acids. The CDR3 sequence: CASSQDRDRGEGKYF. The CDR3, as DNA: TGTGCCAGCAGCCAAGACCGGGACAGGGGGGAAGGAAAGTACTTC.

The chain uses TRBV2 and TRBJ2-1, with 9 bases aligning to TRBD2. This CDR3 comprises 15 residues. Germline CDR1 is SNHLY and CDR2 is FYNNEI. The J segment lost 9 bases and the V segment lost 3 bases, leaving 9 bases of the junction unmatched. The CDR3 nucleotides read TGTGCCAGCAGTGAGTTGGGACTAGCAGGGAGTGAGCAGTTCTTC. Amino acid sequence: CASSELGLAGSEQFF.

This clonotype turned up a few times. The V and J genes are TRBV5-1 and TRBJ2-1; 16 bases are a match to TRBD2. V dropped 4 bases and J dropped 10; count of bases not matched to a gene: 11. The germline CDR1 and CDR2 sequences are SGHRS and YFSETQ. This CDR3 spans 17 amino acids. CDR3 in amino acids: CASSAGLAGGQFAEQFF. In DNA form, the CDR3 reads TGCGCCAGCAGCGCGGGACTAGCGGGAGGGCAGTTCGCGGAGCAGTTCTTC.

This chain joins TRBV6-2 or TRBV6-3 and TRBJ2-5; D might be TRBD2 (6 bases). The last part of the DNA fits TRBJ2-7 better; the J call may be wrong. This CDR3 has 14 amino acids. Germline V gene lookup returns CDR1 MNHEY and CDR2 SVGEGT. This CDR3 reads CASSLGGKPYEQYF. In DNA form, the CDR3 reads TGTGCCAGCAGTTTGGGCGGGAAACCATACGAGCAGTACTTC.

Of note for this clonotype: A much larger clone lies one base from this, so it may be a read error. This chain's CDR3 is CSASDGAYNEQFF. CDR3 DNA sequence: TGCAGTGCTAGTGATGGGGCTTACAATGAGCAGTTCTTC. The rearrangement joins TRBV20-1 to TRBJ2-1, with D maybe TRBD1 (5 bases). The V gene lost 3 bases and the J gene lost 4 bases, with 10 bases spanning the gap. CDR3 length: 13 residues. Germline loops: CDR1 DFQATT, CDR2 SNEGSKA (reference sequence).

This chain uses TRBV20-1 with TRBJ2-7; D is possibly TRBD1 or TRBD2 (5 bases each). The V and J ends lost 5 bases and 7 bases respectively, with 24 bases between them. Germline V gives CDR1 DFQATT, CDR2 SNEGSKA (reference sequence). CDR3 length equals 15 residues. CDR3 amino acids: CSAPAGAWGNNEQYF. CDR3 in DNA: TGCAGTGCTCCCGCCGGGGCGTGGGGTAACAATGAGCAGTACTTC.

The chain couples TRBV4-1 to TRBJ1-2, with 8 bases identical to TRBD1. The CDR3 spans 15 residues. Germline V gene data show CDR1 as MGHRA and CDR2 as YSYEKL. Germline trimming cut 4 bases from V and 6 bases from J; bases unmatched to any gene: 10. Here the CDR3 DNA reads TGCGCCAGCAGCCGGGGGGACAGGAACAACGATGGCTACACCTTC. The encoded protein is CASSRGDRNNDGYTF.

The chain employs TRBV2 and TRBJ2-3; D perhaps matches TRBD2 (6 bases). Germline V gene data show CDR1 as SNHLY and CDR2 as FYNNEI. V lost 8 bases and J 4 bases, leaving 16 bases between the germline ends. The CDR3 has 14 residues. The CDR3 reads CASQLRGKADTQYF. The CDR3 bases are TGTGCCAGCCAGCTCCGCGGGAAAGCAGATACGCAGTATTTT.